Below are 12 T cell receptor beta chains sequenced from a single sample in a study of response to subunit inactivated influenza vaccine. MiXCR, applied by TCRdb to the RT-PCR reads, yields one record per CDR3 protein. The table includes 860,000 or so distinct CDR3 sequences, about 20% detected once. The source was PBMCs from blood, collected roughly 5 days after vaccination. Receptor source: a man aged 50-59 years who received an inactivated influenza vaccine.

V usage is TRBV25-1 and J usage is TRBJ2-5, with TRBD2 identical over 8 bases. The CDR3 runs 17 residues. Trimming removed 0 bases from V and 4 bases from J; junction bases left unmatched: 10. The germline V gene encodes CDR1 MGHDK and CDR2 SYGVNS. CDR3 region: CASSEYAGRAFPETQYF. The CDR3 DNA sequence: TGTGCCAGCAGTGAATATGCCGGGAGGGCCTTCCCAGAGACCCAGTACTTC.

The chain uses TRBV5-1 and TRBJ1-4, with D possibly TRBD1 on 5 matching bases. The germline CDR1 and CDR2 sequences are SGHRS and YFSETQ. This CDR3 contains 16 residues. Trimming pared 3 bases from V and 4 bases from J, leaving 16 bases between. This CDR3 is CASSSGGTGGNEKLFF. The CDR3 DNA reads TGCGCCAGCAGCTCCGGGGGAACGGGGGGTAATGAAAAACTGTTTTTT.

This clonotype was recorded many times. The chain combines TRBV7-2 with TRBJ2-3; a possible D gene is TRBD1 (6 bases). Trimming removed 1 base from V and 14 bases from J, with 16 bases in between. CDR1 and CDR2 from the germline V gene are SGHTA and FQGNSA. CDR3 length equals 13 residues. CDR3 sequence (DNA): TGTGCCAGCAGCTTAGAATCACAGGGTGGGGCGTATTTT. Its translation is CASSLESQGGAYF.

The CDR3, as DNA: TGTGCCAGCAGCTTACGCGGGAGAGGGTACCAAGAGACCCAGTACTTC. This sequence encodes CASSLRGRGYQETQYF. The chain links TRBV7-9 to TRBJ2-5; 7 nucleotides line up with TRBD2. The CDR3 is 16 amino acids. CDR1 SEHNR and CDR2 FQNEAQ come from the germline V gene (reference sequence). The ends lost 2 bases at V and 0 bases at J; junction bases unmatched: 6.

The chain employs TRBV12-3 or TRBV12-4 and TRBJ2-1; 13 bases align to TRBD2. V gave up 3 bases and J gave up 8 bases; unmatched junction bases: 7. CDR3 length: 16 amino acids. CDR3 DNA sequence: TGTGCCAGCAGTTTCGGGACTAGCGGGGTGTTGGATGAGCAGTTCTTC. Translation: CASSFGTSGVLDEQFF.

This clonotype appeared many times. CDR3 sequence (DNA): TGTGCCAGCAGCCAAGATAGAGACAATGAGCAGTTCTTC. Its translation is CASSQDRDNEQFF. V and J are TRBV4-2 and TRBJ2-1; D is undetermined. Germline assignment: CDR1 LGHNA and CDR2 YNFKEQ. The CDR3 is made up of 13 amino acids. Trimming took off 0 bases at V and 5 bases at J, with 5 bases between the two ends.

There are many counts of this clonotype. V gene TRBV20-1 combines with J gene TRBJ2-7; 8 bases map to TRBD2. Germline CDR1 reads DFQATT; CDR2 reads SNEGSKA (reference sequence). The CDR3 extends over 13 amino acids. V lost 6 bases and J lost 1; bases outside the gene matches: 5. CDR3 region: CSAQSGGSYEQYF. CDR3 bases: TGCAGTGCCCAGTCGGGAGGGTCCTACGAGCAGTACTTC.

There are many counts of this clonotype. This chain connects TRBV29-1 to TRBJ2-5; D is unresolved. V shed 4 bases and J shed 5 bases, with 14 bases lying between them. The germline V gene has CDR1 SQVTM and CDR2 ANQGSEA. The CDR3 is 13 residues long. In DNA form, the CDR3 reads TGCAGCGTTGGGTACCGACCTGGGGAGACCCAGTACTTC. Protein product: CSVGYRPGETQYF.

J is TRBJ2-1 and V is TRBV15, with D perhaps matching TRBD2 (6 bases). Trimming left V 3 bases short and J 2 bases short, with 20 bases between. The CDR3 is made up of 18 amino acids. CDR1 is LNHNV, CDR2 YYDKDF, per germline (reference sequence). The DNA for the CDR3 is TGTGCCACCAGCAGTGAACCATTACTAGCCCGTGCCTACAATGAGCAGTTCTTC. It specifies CATSSEPLLARAYNEQFF.

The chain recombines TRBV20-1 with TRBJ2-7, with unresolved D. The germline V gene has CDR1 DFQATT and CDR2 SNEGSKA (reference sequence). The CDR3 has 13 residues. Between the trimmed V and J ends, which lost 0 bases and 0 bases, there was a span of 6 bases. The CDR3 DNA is TGCAGTGCTAGAGACAGCGACTCCTACGAGCAGTACTTC. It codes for CSARDSDSYEQYF.

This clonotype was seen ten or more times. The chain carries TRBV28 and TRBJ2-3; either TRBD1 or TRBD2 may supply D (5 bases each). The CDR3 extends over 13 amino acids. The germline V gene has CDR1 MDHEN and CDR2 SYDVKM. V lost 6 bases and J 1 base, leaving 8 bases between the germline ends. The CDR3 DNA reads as TGTGCCAGCAGCAGGGACGGCACAGATACGCAGTATTTT. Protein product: CASSRDGTDTQYF.

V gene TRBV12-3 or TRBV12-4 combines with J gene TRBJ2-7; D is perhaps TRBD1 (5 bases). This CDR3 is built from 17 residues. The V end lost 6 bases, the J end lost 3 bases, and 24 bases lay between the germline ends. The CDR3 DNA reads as TGTGCCAGCAGCATCAGTCGGAAAGGCCAGGGAAACTACGAGCAGTACTTC. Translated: CASSISRKGQGNYEQYF.